A single sample is the source of the 11 T cell receptor beta chains below, sequenced in a study of vaccination and CD4 T cells after COVID-19. An Oncomine TCR Beta short-read assay was used to sequence the DNA from cultured CD4+ T cells. In TCRdb, the PCR reads were re-called with MiXCR into one record per CDR3 protein. The sample consists of 11,000 or so distinct CDR3 sequences, about 40% of them appearing once. These TCRs' antigens remain unknown. Regarding treatment: roughly nine-day PBMC culture with coronavirus spike peptide pools or control peptides (ViraFEST assay). The sequenced sample was CD4+ T cells from blood, cultured in vitro. The receptors originated from a human donor who had recovered from COVID-19.

Only a few counts were recorded for this clonotype. The gene calls are TRBV28 and TRBJ1-1; TRBD1 matches 9 bases. Germline lookup yields CDR1 MDHEN and CDR2 SYDVKM. V was pared by 3 bases and J by 6 bases, with 5 bases of the junction left unmatched. The CDR3 has 14 amino acids. The CDR3 bases are TGTGCCAGCAGTTTCTCACAGGGGGCCGCTGAAGCTTTCTTT. Protein sequence: CASSFSQGAAEAFF.

The rearrangement links TRBV6-5 to TRBJ1-3, with no clear D. V lost 4 bases and J 3 bases, leaving 10 bases between the germline ends. Germline CDR1 MNHEY, CDR2 SVGAGI. This CDR3 region has 14 residues. The CDR3 DNA sequence: TGTGCCAGCAGTTCCCTGGAGGATGGAAACACCATATATTTT. Translation: CASSSLEDGNTIYF.

This clonotype was counted a single time. The chain uses TRBV6-1 and TRBJ2-2, with a possible D match to TRBD1 (6 bases). Germline assignment: CDR1 MNHNS and CDR2 SASEGT. The CDR3 runs 14 residues. V was cut by 4 bases and J by 7 bases, with 13 bases left in between. CDR3 sequence reads: CASSGRVQGGELFF. The DNA of the CDR3 is TGTGCCAGCAGTGGACGAGTACAGGGCGGGGAGCTGTTTTTT.

The sample holds a few counts of this clonotype. The rearrangement joins TRBV20-1 to TRBJ2-5, with D perhaps assigned TRBD1 or TRBD2 (5 bases each). The CDR3 is 14 amino acids. CDR1 and CDR2 from the germline V gene are DFQATT and SNEGSKA (reference sequence). Trimming took off 2 bases at V and 5 bases at J, with 15 bases between the two ends. The CDR3 region is CSARRGAAGETQYF. The CDR3, as DNA: TGCAGTGCTAGACGGGGCGCAGCTGGGGAGACCCAGTACTTC.

V gene TRBV24-1 combines with J gene TRBJ2-5; D is uncertain. The V and J ends lost 3 bases and 6 bases respectively, with 10 bases between them. Germline assignment: CDR1 KGHDR and CDR2 SFDVKD. This CDR3 comprises 13 residues. CDR3 coding DNA: TGTGCCACCAGTGATCCCCTCGTAAAGACCCAGTACTTC. Protein: CATSDPLVKTQYF.

In its sample, this clonotype was seen a few times. This rearrangement joins TRBV6-5 to TRBJ1-1, with D unclear. This CDR3 comprises 15 residues. The germline V and J ends were trimmed by 0 bases and 4 bases, with 12 bases remaining between them. The germline CDR1 and CDR2 sequences are MNHEY and SVGAGI. The CDR3 is CASSYSWAPSTEAFF. DNA of the CDR3: TGTGCCAGCAGTTACTCCTGGGCCCCGAGCACTGAAGCTTTCTTT.

The CDR3 protein is CASSSKVGRQPQHF. The CDR3 region has the DNA TGTGCCAGCAGCTCTAAGGTGGGGCGTCAGCCCCAGCATTTT. The chain joins TRBV11-3 to TRBJ1-5, with D possibly being TRBD1 (5 bases). The CDR3 is 14 amino acids. V lost 4 bases and J 6 bases, leaving 13 bases between the germline ends. Looked up from germline, CDR1 is SGHNT and CDR2 is YENEEA.

This clonotype is categorized as medium-sized. V gene TRBV19 combines with J gene TRBJ2-5, with TRBD1 matching over 9 bases. CDR1 and CDR2 (germline): LNHDA, SQIVND (reference sequence). Germline trimming cut 11 bases from V and 4 bases from J; bases unmatched to any gene: 32. The CDR3 is 21 residues long. The CDR3 DNA sequence: TGTGCCTCCTCCCCGGGGGGCCCGGGACAGGGATGGTTTGGTTGGAGAGAGACCCAGTACTTC. Its translation is CASSPGGPGQGWFGWRETQYF.

The chain carries TRBV20-1 and TRBJ1-1, with 7 positions matching TRBD1. This CDR3 is built from 13 residues. Germline V CDR1 and CDR2: DFQATT, SNEGSKA (reference sequence). J was trimmed by 6 bases and V by 6 bases; bases with no gene match: 10. The CDR3 coding sequence is TGCAGTGCCGTACCCAGGGGGTACCCTGAAGCTTTCTTT. Amino acids: CSAVPRGYPEAFF.

The J gene is TRBJ2-5, the V gene TRBV2; 14 nucleotides align to TRBD2. This CDR3 is 16 amino acids long. Germline trimming cut 1 base from V and 5 bases from J; bases unmatched to any gene: 3. Germline V gene lookup returns CDR1 SNHLY and CDR2 FYNNEI. This chain's CDR3 is CASSEGGLAGVETQYF. The DNA for the CDR3 is TGTGCCAGCAGTGAAGGGGGACTAGCGGGAGTCGAGACCCAGTACTTC. The full variable domain, completed using reference TRBV2 and TRBJ2-5, is EPEVTQTPSHQVTQMGQEVILRCVPISNHLYFYWYRQILGQKVEFLVSFYNNEISEKSEIFDDQFSVERPDGSNFTLKIRSTKLEDSAMYFCASSEGGLAGVETQYFGPGTRLLVL.

This sequence joins TRBV5-4 and TRBJ1-2, with 7 bases lining up with TRBD1. The CDR3 runs 13 residues. Germline V gene sequence: CDR1 SGHNT, CDR2 YYREEE (reference sequence). V was pared by 4 bases and J by 8 bases, with 8 bases of the junction left unmatched. The CDR3 loop is CASSTRTGAGYTF. CDR3 in DNA: TGTGCCAGCAGCACCCGGACAGGTGCAGGCTACACCTTC.